This TCR beta chain was sequenced during a study of spatial heterogeneity in lung cancer. About the research overall: Sequence detection consistently recorded a greater number of beta-chain than alpha-chain sequences.

TCRdb used MiXCR to reprocess the 5' RACE reads, holding one entry per CDR3 protein. The sample has 12,000 or so distinct CDR3 sequences; roughly 13% are singletons. The time point denotes: sample taken at primary tumor resection. Tumor, nontumor lung or frozen PBMC supplied whole RNA that was sequenced unsorted. Deletions cut 5 bases from V and 7 bases from J, with 12 bases between. Per germline, CDR1 MNHEY and CDR2 SVGAGI. The CDR3 loop spans 14 amino acids. Study-wide points: How many expanded intratumoral alpha and beta TCRs were present tracked the tumor mutation count, which was a count of nonsynonymous mutations.

There are many counts of this clonotype. What it binds is not known. The TCR comes from a male donor with early-stage non-small cell lung cancer. The chain links TRBV6-5 to TRBJ1-6, with D hard to call. Material: lung tumor tissue, obtained at surgery. CDR3 loop: CASSPRGENSPLHF. The CDR3 DNA follows: TGTGCCAGCAGTCCCCGCGGGGAAAATTCACCCCTCCACTTT.